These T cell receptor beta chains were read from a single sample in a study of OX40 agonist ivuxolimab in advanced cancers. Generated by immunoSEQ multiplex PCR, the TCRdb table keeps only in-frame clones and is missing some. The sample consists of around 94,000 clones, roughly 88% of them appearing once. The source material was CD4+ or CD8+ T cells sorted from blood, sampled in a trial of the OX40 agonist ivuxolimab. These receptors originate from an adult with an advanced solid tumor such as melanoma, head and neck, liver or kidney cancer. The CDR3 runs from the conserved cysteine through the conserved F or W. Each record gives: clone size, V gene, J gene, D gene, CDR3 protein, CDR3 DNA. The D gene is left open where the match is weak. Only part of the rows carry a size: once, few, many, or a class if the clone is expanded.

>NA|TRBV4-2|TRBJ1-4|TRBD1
CASSPPLGQGAGGKLFF
TGTGCCAGCAGCCCACCTTTAGGACAGGGGGCAGGGGGAAAACTGTTTTTT
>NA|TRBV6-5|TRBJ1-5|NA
CASRIHPNQPQHF
TGTGCCAGCAGGATACACCCGAATCAGCCCCAGCATTTT
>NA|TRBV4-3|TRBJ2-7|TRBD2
CASSRVAGIIYEQYF
TGCGCCAGCAGCCGAGTAGCGGGGATAATCTACGAGCAGTACTTC
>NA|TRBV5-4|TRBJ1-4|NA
CASSPGRVNEKLFF
TGTGCCAGCAGCCCGGGGAGGGTTAATGAAAAACTGTTTTTT
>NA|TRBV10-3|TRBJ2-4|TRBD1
CAISEVQGTKNIQYF
TGTGCCATCAGTGAGGTACAGGGGACCAAAAACATTCAGTACTTC
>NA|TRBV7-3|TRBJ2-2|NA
CASSPQNTGELFF
TGTGCCAGCAGCCCCCAGAACACCGGGGAGCTGTTTTTT
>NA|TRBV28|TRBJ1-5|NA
CASSLRGTGYQPQHF
TGTGCCAGCAGTTTGAGGGGTACGGGCTATCAGCCCCAGCATTTT
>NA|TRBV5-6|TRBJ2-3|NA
CASSFYRVIRDTQYF
TGTGCCAGCAGCTTCTACAGGGTGATCAGAGATACGCAGTATTTT
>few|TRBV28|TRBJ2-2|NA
CASSLLNTGELFF
TGTGCCAGCAGTTTGTTGAACACCGGGGAGCTGTTTTTT
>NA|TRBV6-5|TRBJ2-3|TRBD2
CASSIAGGDTDTQYF
TGTGCCAGCAGTATAGCGGGAGGAGACACAGATACGCAGTATTTT